This T cell receptor beta chain was retrieved from a study of blood T cell repertoires in COVID-19. Study as a whole: The United States, Italy and Spain provided the acute and convalescent COVID-19 samples. The cDNA or gDNA used as material had been derived from T cells, B-cell-depleted T cells, or PBMCs.

Germline CDR1 and CDR2: SGHRS and YFSETQ. V lost 7 bases, J lost 8 bases, and 16 bases lay in between. The CDR3 sequence is 13 residues long. How the authors handled the data: Reference gene primer amplification gave estimated nucleated cell counts. Libraries were prepared by immunoSEQ multiplex PCR; TCRdb keeps only in-frame clonotypes and omits some of them. That table is the source of V, J and clone size, and D and trimming were worked out from the DNA. The sample has approximately 130,000 clones, around 88% seen once; the top ten hold about 6%. The V and J genes are TRBV5-1 and TRBJ2-4, with TRBD1 as a possible D gene (6 bases). This TCR derives from a man older than 75 with active or convalescent COVID-19. The sequenced sample was peripheral blood. CDR3 loop: CASRDWGRDIQYF. Written as DNA, the CDR3 is TGCGCCAGCCGGGATTGGGGGCGGGACATTCAGTACTTC.